This TCR beta chain came from a study of regulatory T cells in long-lasting Graves disease. Only a few counts were recorded for this clonotype. CDR3 length: 15 amino acids. V lost 0 bases to trimming and J lost 1 base, with 9 bases between them. Specified time point: newly diagnosed GD, antithyroid drugs for less than 3 months. PBMCs provided the RNA from which the TCR library was made. Libraries of TCR beta came from iRepertoire HTBI primers plus Arm-PCR of CDR3 regions. TCRdb processed the multiplex PCR reads anew with MiXCR; each CDR3 protein has one entry. Of more than 300,000 distinct CDR3 sequences detected, around 15% appear once; the ten largest clones hold 20% to 25%. The same specimen was also included in a second study, on T cells in Graves' hyperthyroidism and ophthalmopathy. From that report: Using the HTBI primer set, a first-round RT-PCR was run on the TCR CDR3. Within blood appeared most thyroid clonotypes that had expanded above 0.001.

The sample consisted of peripheral blood mononuclear cells (PBMCs), taken at new diagnosis, from a patient treated with antithyroid drugs. This clonotype was obtained from a young woman with Graves disease. This chain connects TRBV12-3 or TRBV12-4 to TRBJ1-1; the D is unclear. CDR3 DNA: TGTGCCAGCAGTTTAGCTCGACGGCCGAACACTGAAGCTTTCTTT. It codes for CASSLARRPNTEAFF.